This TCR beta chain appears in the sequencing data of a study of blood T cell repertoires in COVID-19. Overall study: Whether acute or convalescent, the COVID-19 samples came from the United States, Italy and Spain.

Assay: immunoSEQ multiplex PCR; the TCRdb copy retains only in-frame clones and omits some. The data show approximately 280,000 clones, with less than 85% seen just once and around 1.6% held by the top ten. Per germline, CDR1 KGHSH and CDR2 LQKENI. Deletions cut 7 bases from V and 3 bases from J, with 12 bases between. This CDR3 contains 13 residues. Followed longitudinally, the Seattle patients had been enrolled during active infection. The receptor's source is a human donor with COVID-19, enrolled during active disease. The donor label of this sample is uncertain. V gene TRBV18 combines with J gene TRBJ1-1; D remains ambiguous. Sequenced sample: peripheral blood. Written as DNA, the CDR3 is TGTGCCAGCTACTGGGAGCGGGACACTGAAGCTTTCTTT. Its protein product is CASYWERDTEAFF. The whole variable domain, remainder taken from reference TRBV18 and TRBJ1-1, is NAGVMQNPRHLVRRRGQEARLRCSPMKGHSHVYWYRQLPEEGLKFMVYLQKENIIDESGMPKERFSAEFPKEGPSILRIQQVVRGDSAAYFCASYWERDTEAFFGQGTRLTVV.